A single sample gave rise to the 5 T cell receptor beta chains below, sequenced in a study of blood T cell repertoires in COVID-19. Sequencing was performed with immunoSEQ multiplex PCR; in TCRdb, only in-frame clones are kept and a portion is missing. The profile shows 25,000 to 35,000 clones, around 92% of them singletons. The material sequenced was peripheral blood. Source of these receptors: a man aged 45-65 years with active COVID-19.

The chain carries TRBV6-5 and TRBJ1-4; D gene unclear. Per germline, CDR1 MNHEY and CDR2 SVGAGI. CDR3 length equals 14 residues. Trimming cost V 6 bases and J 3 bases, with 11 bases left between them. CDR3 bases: TGTGCCAGCAGAAAAGGGAGGTCTAATGAAAAACTGTTTTTT. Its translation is CASRKGRSNEKLFF.

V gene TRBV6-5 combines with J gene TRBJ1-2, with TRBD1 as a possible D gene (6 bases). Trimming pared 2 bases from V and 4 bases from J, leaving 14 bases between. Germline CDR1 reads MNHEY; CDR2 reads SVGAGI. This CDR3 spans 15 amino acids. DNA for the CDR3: TGTGCCAGCAGTTACCGCTACGACAGGATCTATGGCTACACCTTC. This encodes CASSYRYDRIYGYTF.

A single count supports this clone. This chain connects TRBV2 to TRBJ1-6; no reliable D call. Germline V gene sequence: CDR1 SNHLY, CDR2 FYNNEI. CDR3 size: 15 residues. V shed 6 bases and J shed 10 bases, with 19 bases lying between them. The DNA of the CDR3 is TGTGCCAGCAGACCTACGGGAGGGAAGGTCTCACCCCTCCACTTT. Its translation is CASRPTGGKVSPLHF.

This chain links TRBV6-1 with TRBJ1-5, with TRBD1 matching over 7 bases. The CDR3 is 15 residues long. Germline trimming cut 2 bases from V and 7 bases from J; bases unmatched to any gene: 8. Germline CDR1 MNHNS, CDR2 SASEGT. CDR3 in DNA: TGTGCCAGCAGTGAATGGTGGCAGGGGGAACAGCCCCAGCATTTT. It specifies CASSEWWQGEQPQHF.

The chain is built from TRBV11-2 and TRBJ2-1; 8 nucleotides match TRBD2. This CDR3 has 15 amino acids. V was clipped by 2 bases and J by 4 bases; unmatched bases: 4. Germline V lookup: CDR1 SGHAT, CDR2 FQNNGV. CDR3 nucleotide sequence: TGTGCCAGCAGCTTAAGCGGGGGAACTTACAATGAGCAGTTCTTC. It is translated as CASSLSGGTYNEQFF.